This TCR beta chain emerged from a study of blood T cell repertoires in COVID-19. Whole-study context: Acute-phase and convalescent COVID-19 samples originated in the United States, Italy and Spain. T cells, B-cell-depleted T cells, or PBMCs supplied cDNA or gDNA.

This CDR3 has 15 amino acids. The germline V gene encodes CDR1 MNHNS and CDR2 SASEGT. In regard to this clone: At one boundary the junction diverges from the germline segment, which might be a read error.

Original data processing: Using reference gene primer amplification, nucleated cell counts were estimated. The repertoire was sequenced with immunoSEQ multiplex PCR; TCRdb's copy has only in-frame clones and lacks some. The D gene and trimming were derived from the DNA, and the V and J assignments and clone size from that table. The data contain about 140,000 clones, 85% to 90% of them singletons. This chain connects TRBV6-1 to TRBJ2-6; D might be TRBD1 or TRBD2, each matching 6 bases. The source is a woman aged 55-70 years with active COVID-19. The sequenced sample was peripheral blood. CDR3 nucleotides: TGTGCCAGCAGAGAAGGGGGGCCGAGGGCCAACGTCCTGACTTTC. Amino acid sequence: CASREGGPRANVLTF.